These 10 T cell receptor beta chains share one sample of origin, sequenced in a study of OX40 agonist ivuxolimab in advanced cancers. Clones were read by immunoSEQ multiplex PCR, and TCRdb kept only the in-frame ones, dropping some. The sample has around 19,000 clones; around 74% are singletons. Sequencing used CD4+ or CD8+ T cells sorted from blood, obtained in a trial of the OX40 agonist ivuxolimab. These receptors were collected from an adult with an advanced solid tumor such as melanoma, head and neck, liver or kidney cancer.

This chain uses TRBV9 with TRBJ1-2, with D perhaps matching TRBD1 (6 bases). The length of the CDR3 is 14 residues. V lost 0 bases to trimming and J lost 6 bases, with 12 bases between them. CDR1 and CDR2 from the germline V gene are SGDLS and YYNGEE. The CDR3 region is CASSVGAGANGYTF. The CDR3 bases are TGTGCCAGCAGCGTAGGTGCGGGGGCGAATGGCTACACCTTC.

V gene TRBV19 combines with J gene TRBJ2-5, with D possibly being TRBD1 or TRBD2 (6 bases each). The J call is in doubt because the DNA end fits TRBJ2-7 better. CDR3 length: 13 amino acids. Germline lookup yields CDR1 LNHDA and CDR2 SQIVND (reference sequence). In nucleotides, the CDR3 is TGTGCCAGTAGTTTCCGTGGGGGGCGCGAGCAGTACTTC. Its protein product is CASSFRGGREQYF.

This clone was detected a few times. This chain links TRBV5-4 with TRBJ2-7, with D possibly matching TRBD2 (6 bases). The germline V gene has CDR1 SGHNT and CDR2 YYREEE (reference sequence). The CDR3 is 14 residues long. Trimming removed 0 bases from V and 6 bases from J, with 13 bases in between. The CDR3 DNA follows: TGTGCCAGCAGCTTGGAGGGACTGGTGGGCGAGCAGTACTTC. Translated, it gives CASSLEGLVGEQYF.

V and J are TRBV27 and TRBJ2-7; D gene uncertain. This CDR3 is built from 15 residues. Germline V gene sequence: CDR1 MNHEY, CDR2 SMNVEV (reference sequence). V lost 0 bases and J lost 0, with 9 bases in between. This chain's CDR3 is CASSLSLTASYEQYF. The CDR3 nucleotides are TGTGCCAGCAGTTTATCGCTCACGGCCTCCTACGAGCAGTACTTC.

The V call is TRBV13, the J call TRBJ2-5; D call uncertain. The CDR3 has 14 amino acids. The V gene lost 2 bases and the J gene lost 2 bases, with 9 bases spanning the gap. CDR1 and CDR2 from the germline V gene are PRHDT and FYEKMQ (reference sequence). In DNA, the CDR3 is TGTGCCAGCAGCTTAAGGGCTCGACAAGAGACCCAGTACTTC. Translating gives CASSLRARQETQYF.

This clone is medium-sized within its sample. This sequence joins TRBV7-9 and TRBJ1-4; TRBD1 is a possible D gene (5 bases). The CDR3 sequence is 15 residues long. Per germline, CDR1 SEHNR and CDR2 FQNEAQ (reference sequence). V was shortened by 6 bases and J by 5 bases, with 16 bases between the two germline ends. CDR3 residues: CASREPVSGNEKLFF. DNA of the CDR3: TGTGCCAGCAGGGAACCGGTGTCAGGGAATGAAAAACTGTTTTTT.

This clone was seen a handful of times. The J gene is TRBJ2-1, the V gene TRBV19, with D perhaps matching TRBD2 (6 bases). Trimming removed 10 bases from V and 10 bases from J, with 20 bases in between. The CDR3 is 13 residues long. Germline CDR1 is LNHDA and CDR2 is SQIVND (reference sequence). CDR3 nucleotide sequence: TGTGCCACCGCGGGACTCTCGGCCGGGGAGCAGTTCTTC. It yields the protein CATAGLSAGEQFF.

The table lists this clone with a few counts. The chain joins TRBV4-2 to TRBJ2-7; D tentatively fits TRBD1 or TRBD2 (5 bases each). The CDR3 is 15 amino acids. Germline CDR1 is LGHNA and CDR2 is YNFKEQ. The ends were cut back, 0 bases at V and 5 bases at J, with 14 bases in the middle. For the CDR3, the DNA is TGTGCCAGCAGCCAAGATCCGGGGACGATCCACGAGCAGTACTTC. Its protein is CASSQDPGTIHEQYF.

This clone showed up just once. The V gene is TRBV15, the J gene TRBJ2-7; D is perhaps TRBD1 (6 bases). V lost 5 bases, J lost 3 bases, and 11 bases lay in between. The CDR3 has 13 amino acids. Germline CDR1 LNHNV, CDR2 YYDKDF (reference sequence). The DNA for the CDR3 is TGTGCCACCAGCTGGGGGACACACTACGAGCAGTACTTC. Its protein product is CATSWGTHYEQYF. Supplemented by reference TRBV15 and TRBJ2-7, the full variable domain reads DAMVIQNPRYQVTQFGKPVTLSCSQTLNHNVMYWYQQKSSQAPKLLFHYYDKDFNNEADTPDNFQSRRPNTSFCFLDIRSPGLGDTAMYLCATSWGTHYEQYFGPGTRLTVT.

A single count supports this clone. The rearrangement uses TRBV27 and TRBJ2-1; 15 bases fit TRBD2. This CDR3 spans 15 amino acids. Germline V gene lookup returns CDR1 MNHEY and CDR2 SMNVEV (reference sequence). Trimming at V came to 5 bases and at J to 15 bases, leaving 11 bases not matched to a gene. CDR3 sequence reads: CASSVGLAGGPHRFF. CDR3 in DNA: TGTGCCAGCAGTGTCGGACTAGCGGGAGGGCCCCACCGGTTCTTC.